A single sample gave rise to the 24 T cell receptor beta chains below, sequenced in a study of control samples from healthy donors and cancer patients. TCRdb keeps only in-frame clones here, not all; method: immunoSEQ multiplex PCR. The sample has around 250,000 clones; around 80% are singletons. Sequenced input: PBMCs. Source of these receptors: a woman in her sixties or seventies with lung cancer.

The CDR3 reads CASSFESGTIDEQFF. CDR3 nucleotide sequence: TGTGCCAGCAGCTTTGAGTCCGGGACTATCGATGAGCAGTTCTTC. The chain links TRBV13 to TRBJ2-1, with TRBD2 matching 7 bases. There are 15 residues in the CDR3. Trimming cost V 3 bases and J 8 bases; bases outside gene matches: 10. Germline CDR1 PRHDT, CDR2 FYEKMQ (reference sequence). Using reference TRBV13 and TRBJ2-1 for the parts outside the CDR3, the full variable domain is AAGVIQSPRHLIKEKRETATLKCYPIPRHDTVYWYQQGPGQDPQFLISFYEKMQSDKGSIPDRFSAQQFSDYHSELNMSSLELGDSALYFCASSFESGTIDEQFFGPGTRLTVL.

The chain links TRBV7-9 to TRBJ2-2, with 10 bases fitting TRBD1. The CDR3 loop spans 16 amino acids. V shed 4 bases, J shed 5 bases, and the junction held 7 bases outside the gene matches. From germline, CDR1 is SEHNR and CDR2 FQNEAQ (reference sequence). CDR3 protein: CASSYHDRGQTGELFF. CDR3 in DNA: TGTGCCAGCAGCTACCATGACAGGGGGCAAACCGGGGAGCTGTTTTTT.

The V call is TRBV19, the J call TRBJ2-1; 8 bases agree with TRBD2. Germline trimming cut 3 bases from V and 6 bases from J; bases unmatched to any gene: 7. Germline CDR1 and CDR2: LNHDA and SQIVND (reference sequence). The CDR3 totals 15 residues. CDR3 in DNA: TGTGCCAGTAGTATGGGGACTAGGAGATCCAATGAGCAGTTCTTC. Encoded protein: CASSMGTRRSNEQFF.

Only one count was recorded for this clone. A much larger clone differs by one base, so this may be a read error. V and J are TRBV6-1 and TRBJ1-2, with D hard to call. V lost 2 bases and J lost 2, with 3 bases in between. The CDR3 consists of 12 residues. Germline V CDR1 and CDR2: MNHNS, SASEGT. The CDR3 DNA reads TGTGCCAGCAGTGAAATCAACTATGGCTACACCTTC. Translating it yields CASSEINYGYTF.

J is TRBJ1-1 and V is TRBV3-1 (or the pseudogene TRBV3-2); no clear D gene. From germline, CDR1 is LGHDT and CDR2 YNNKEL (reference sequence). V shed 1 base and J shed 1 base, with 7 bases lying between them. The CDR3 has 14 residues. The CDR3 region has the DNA TGTGCCAGCAGCCAAGTAGGTTCGAACACTGAAGCTTTCTTT. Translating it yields CASSQVGSNTEAFF.

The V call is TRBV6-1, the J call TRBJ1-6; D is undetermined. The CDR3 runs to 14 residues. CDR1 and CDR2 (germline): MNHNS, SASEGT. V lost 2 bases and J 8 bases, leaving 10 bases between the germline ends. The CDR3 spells CASSERQWDSPLHF. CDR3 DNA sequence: TGTGCCAGCAGTGAACGGCAGTGGGATTCACCCCTCCACTTT.

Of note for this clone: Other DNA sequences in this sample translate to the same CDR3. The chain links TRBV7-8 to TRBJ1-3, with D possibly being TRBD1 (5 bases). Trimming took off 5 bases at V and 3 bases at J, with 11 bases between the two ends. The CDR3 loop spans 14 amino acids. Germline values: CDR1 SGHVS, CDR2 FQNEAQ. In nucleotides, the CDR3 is TGTGCCAGCAGCCTCGGGACCGTTGGAAACACCATATATTTT. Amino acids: CASSLGTVGNTIYF. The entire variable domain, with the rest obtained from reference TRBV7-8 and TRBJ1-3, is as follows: GAGVSQSPRYKVAKRGQDVALRCDPISGHVSLFWYQQALGQGPEFLTYFQNEAQLDKSGLPSDRFFAERPEGSVSTLKIQRTQQEDSAVYLCASSLGTVGNTIYFGEGSWLTVV.

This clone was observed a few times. The CDR3 DNA reads TGTGCCGGAAGGACAGGCGTGAACACCGGGGAGCTGTTTTTT. Translation gives CAGRTGVNTGELFF. The rearrangement links TRBV30 to TRBJ2-2; 7 bases agree with TRBD1. CDR3 length equals 14 residues. Germline V CDR1 and CDR2: GTSNPN, SVGIG (reference sequence). The V segment lost 8 bases and the J segment 1 base; nucleotides outside the gene matches: 7.

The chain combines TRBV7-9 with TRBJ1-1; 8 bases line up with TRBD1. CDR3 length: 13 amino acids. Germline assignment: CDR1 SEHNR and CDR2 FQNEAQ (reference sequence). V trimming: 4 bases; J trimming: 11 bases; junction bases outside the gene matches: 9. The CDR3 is CASSSQGAILAFF. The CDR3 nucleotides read TGTGCCAGCAGCTCCCAGGGGGCGATTTTGGCTTTCTTT.

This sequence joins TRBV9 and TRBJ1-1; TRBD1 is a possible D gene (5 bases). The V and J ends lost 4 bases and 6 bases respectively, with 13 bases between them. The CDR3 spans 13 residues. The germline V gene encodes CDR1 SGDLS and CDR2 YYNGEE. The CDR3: CASSTQVGAEAFF. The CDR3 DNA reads TGTGCCAGCAGCACACAGGTTGGGGCTGAAGCTTTCTTT.

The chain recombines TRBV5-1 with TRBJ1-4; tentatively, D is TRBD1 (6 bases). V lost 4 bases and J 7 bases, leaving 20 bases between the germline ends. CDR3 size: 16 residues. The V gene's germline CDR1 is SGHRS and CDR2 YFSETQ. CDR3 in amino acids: CASSPQPQGRGEKLFF. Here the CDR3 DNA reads TGCGCCAGCAGCCCGCAACCCCAGGGGAGGGGTGAAAAACTGTTTTTT.

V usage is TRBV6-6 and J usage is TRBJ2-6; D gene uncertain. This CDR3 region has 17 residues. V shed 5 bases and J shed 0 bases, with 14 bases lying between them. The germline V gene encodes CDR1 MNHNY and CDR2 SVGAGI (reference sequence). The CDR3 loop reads CASSRQAEVSGANVLTF. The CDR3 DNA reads TGTGCCAGCAGTCGGCAAGCCGAAGTCTCTGGGGCCAACGTCCTGACTTTC.

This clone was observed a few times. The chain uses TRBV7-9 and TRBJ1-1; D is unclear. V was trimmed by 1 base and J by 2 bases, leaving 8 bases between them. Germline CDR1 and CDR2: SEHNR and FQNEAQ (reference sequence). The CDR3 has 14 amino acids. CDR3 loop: CASSLEIGNTEAFF. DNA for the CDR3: TGTGCCAGCAGCTTAGAAATTGGTAACACTGAAGCTTTCTTT. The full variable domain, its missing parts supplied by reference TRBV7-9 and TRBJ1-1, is DTGVSQNPRHKITKRGQNVTFRCDPISEHNRLYWYRQTLGQGPEFLTYFQNEAQLEKSRLLSDRFSAERPKGSFSTLEIQRTEQGDSAMYLCASSLEIGNTEAFFGQGTRLTVV.

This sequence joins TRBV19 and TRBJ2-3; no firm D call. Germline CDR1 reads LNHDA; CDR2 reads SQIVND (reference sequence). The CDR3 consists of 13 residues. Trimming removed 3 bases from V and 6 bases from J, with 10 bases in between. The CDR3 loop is CASSILPPDTQYF. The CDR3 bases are TGTGCCAGTAGTATCCTCCCGCCGGATACGCAGTATTTT.

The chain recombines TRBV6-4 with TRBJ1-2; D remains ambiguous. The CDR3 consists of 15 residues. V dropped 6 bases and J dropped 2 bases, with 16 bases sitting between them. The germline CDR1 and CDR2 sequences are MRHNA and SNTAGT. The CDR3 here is CASRPRNDGNYGYTF. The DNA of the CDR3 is TGTGCCAGCAGGCCAAGGAACGACGGGAACTATGGCTACACCTTC.

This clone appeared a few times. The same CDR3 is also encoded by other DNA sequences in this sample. CDR3 sequence reads: CASSGGVPQETQYF. CDR3 nucleotide sequence: TGCGCCAGCTCAGGGGGGGTCCCACAAGAGACCCAGTACTTC. The rearrangement joins TRBV5-1 to TRBJ2-5; tentatively, D is TRBD1 or TRBD2 (7 bases each). Germline assignment: CDR1 SGHRS and CDR2 YFSETQ. The CDR3 consists of 14 residues. Trimming shortened V by 7 bases and J by 2 bases, and 15 bases separated the two germline ends.

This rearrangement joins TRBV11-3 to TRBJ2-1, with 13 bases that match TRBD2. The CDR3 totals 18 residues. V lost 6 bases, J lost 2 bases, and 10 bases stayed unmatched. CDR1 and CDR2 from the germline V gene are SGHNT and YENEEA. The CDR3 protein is CASSPTSGGAQTYNEQFF. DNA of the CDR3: TGTGCCAGCAGTCCAACTAGCGGGGGGGCCCAAACCTACAATGAGCAGTTCTTC.

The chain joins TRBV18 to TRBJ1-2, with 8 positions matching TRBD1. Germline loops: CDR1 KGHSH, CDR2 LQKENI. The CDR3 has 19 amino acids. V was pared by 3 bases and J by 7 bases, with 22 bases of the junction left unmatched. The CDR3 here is CASSPILSSPGQADGGYTF. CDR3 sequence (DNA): TGTGCCAGCTCACCTATCCTATCCTCACCGGGACAGGCGGATGGTGGCTACACCTTC.

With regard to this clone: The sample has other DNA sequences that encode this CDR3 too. The CDR3 nucleotides are TGTGCCAGCAGCGCGCAGGGACCCGATAATTCACCCCTCCACTTT. Protein product: CASSAQGPDNSPLHF. The V and J genes are TRBV11-2 and TRBJ1-6; a weak D match, TRBD1 (5 bases). Germline CDR1 is SGHAT and CDR2 is FQNNGV. Trimming removed 5 bases at V and 5 bases at J, with 13 bases between. The CDR3 has 15 amino acids.

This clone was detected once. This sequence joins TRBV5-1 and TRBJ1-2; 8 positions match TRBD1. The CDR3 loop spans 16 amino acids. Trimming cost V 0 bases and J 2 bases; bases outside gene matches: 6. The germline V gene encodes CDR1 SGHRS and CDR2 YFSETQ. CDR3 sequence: CASSLDWTGRNYGYTF. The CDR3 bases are TGCGCCAGCAGCTTGGACTGGACAGGGAGGAACTATGGCTACACCTTC. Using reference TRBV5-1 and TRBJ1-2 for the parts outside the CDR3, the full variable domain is KAGVTQTPRYLIKTRGQQVTLSCSPISGHRSVSWYQQTPGQGLQFLFEYFSETQRNKGNFPGRFSGRQFSNSRSEMNVSTLELGDSALYLCASSLDWTGRNYGYTFGSGTRLTVV.

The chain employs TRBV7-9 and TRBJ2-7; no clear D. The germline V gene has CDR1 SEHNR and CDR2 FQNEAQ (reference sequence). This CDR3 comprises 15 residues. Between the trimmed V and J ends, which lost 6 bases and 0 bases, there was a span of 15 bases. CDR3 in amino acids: CASRSSLTPSYEQYF. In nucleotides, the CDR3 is TGTGCCAGCAGATCGTCCTTAACCCCCTCCTACGAGCAGTACTTC.

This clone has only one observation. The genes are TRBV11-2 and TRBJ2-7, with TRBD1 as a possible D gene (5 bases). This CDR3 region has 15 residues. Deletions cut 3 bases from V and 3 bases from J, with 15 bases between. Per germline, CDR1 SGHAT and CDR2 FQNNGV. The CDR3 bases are TGTGCCAGCAGCTTGGGGATAGGTACAGGCTACGAGCAGTACTTC. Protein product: CASSLGIGTGYEQYF.

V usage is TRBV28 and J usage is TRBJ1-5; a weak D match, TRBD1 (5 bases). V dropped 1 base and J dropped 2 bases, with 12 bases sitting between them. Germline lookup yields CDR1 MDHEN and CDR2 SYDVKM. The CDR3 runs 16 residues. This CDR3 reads CASSLFEGAGNQPQHF. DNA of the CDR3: TGTGCCAGCAGTTTATTTGAAGGGGCAGGCAATCAGCCCCAGCATTTT. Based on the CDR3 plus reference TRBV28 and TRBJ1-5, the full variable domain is DVKVTQSSRYLVKRTGEKVFLECVQDMDHENMFWYRQDPGLGLRLIYFSYDVKMKEKGDIPEGYSVSREKKERFSLILESASTNQTSMYLCASSLFEGAGNQPQHFGDGTRLSIL.

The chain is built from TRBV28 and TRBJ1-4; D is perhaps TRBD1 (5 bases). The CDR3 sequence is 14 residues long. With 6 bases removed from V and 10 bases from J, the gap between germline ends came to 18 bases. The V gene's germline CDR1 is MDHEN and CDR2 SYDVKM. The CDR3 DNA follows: TGTGCCAGCAGCGGGACGCCGACTTTGGGAAAACTGTTTTTT. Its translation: CASSGTPTLGKLFF. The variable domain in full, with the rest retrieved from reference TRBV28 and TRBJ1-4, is DVKVTQSSRYLVKRTGEKVFLECVQDMDHENMFWYRQDPGLGLRLIYFSYDVKMKEKGDIPEGYSVSREKKERFSLILESASTNQTSMYLCASSGTPTLGKLFFGSGTQLSVL.